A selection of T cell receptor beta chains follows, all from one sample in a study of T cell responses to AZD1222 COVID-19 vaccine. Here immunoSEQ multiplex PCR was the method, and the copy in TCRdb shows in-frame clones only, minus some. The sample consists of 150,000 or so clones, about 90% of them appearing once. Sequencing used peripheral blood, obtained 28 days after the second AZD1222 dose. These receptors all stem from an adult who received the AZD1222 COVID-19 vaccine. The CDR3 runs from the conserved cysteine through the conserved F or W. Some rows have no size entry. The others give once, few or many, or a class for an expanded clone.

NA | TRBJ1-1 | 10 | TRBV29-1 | CSVRNTEAFF
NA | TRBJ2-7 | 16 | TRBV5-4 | CASSFDSGQGRHEQYF
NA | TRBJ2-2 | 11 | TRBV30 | CAWMRAGELFF
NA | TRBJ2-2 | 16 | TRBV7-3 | CASSSLGVAGTGELFF
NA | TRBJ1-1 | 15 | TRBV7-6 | CASSPEVGRNTEAFF
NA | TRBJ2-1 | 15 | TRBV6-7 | CASSYSQRADNEQFF
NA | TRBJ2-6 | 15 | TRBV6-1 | CASSDRDSGANVLTF
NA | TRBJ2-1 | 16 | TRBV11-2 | CASSRNTGTSGNEQFF
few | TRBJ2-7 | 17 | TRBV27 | CASSPAPQGDYPYEQYF
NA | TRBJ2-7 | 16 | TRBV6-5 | CASSSNRGASSYEQYF
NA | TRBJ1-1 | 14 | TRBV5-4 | CASSLRSMNTEAFF
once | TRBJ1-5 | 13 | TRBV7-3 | CASSLTKGAPQHF
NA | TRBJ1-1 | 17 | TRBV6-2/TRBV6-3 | CASSYRRQGVMNTEAFF
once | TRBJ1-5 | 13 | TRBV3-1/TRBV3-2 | CASSRTSNQPQHF
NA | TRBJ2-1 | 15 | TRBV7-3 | CASSPTTSGLNEQFF
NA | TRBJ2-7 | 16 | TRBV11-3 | CASSPRGGVAGYEQYF
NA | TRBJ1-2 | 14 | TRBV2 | CASSNYRGEAGYTF
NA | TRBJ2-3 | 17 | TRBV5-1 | CASSIGAAGPSTDTQYF
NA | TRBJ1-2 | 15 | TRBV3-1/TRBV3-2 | CASSPYSLANYGYTF
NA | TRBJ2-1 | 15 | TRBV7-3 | CASSLLAGNYNEQFF
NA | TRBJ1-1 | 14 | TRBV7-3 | CASSYLQEGARAFF
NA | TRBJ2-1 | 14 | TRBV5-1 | CASSLGTSGNEQFF
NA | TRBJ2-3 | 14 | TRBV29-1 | CSVEEDRVTDTQYF
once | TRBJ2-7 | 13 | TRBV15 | CATSRTGPYEQYF
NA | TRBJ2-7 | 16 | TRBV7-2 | CASSIVGGSPSYEQYF
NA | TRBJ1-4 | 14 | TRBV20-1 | CSASLSATNEKLFF
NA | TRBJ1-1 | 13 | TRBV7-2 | CASSNTGESEAFF
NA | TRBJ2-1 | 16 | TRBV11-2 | CASSPPGFSSHNEQFF
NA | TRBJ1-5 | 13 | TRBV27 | CASSVGGNQPQHF
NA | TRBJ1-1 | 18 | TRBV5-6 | CASSEYLTGGPGNTEAFF
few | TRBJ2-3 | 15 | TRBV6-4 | CASSDLESSTDTQYF
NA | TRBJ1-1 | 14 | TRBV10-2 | CASSERVMNTEAFF
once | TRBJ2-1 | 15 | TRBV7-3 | CASSLSGNSYNEQFF
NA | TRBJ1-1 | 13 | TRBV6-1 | CASSERETAEAFF
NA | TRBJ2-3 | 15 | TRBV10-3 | CASAAGLAHTDTQYF
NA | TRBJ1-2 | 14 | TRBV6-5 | CASSLRAEGYGYTF
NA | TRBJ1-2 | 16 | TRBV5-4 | CASSFPPTGGDYGYTF
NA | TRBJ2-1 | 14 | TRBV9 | CASSVGGAYNEQFF
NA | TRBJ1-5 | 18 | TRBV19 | CASSPPHLTGAGNQPQHF
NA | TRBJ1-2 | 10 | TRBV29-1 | CSAADPGYTF
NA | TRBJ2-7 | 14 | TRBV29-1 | CSVRTGGFSYEQYF
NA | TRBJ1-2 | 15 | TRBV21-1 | CASSENLTENYGYTF
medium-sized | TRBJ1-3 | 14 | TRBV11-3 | CASSFISGGNTIYF
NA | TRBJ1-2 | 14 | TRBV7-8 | CASSFGQGEYGYTF
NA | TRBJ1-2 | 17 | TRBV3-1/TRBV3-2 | CASSQDIPGQYVYGYTF
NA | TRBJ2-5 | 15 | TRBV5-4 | CASSPSGGALETQYF
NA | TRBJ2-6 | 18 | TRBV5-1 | CASSLGQGSISGANVLTF
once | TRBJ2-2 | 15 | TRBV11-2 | CASSLVRGGRGELFF
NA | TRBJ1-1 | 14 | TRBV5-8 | CASSLDLGDTGAFF
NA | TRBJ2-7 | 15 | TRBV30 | CAWSVPGSLSYEQYF
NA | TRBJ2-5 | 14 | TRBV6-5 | CASRTDRGSGTQYF